This T cell receptor beta chain was sequenced during a study of cytomegalovirus exposure and HLA in healthy donors. Study observations and caveats: A later analysis found that most CMV-associated TCR beta chains appeared HLA-restricted.

The PCR made use of 60 Vbeta and 13 Jbeta primers. Libraries were prepared by immunoSEQ multiplex PCR; TCRdb keeps only in-frame clonotypes and omits some of them. The sample contains under 200,000 clones, about four fifths of which appear only once. Note on this clone: Its specificity is not known.

Sequences were obtained from PBMCs. This TCR derives from a woman aged 45 to 65 in good health and CMV-seronegative.

The CDR3 loop is CASSSTDTGELFF. The CDR3 region has the DNA TGTGCCAGCAGTTCCACAGACACCGGGGAGCTGTTTTTT. The V gene is TRBV7-3, the J gene TRBJ2-2; D gene unclear. The V gene lost 6 bases and the J gene lost 3 bases, with 8 bases spanning the gap. Germline V gene data show CDR1 as SGHTA and CDR2 as FQGTGA. CDR3 size: 13 residues. The entire variable domain, with the rest obtained from reference TRBV7-3 and TRBJ2-2, is as follows: GAGVSQTPSNKVTEKGKYVELRCDPISGHTALYWYRQSLGQGPEFLIYFQGTGAADDSGLPNDRFFAVRPEGSVSTLKIQRTERGDSAVYLCASSSTDTGELFFGEGSRLTVL.